These T cell receptor beta chains were read from a single sample in a study of glioma-infiltrating T cells after dendritic cell vaccination. This table comes from immunoSEQ multiplex PCR, and its TCRdb copy is limited to in-frame clones, with some not included. In the table there are more than 85,000 clones, around 89% of which are singletons. This specimen was blood, taken after dendritic cell vaccination. The receptors shown here come from a human donor with glioblastoma. CDR3s leave out the opening cysteine and the closing phenylalanine or tryptophan. Some rows mark clone size as missing; the rest say once, few, many or name a class of expanded clone.

size | V | CDR3
NA | TRBV30 | AWSAGGRYLNTEAF
NA | TRBV5-1 | ASSLGSGDQPQH
NA | TRBV11-2 | ASSPQGVKLF
NA | TRBV20-1 | SARGGMAGF
once | TRBV11-2 | ASSLGRDDGYT
NA | TRBV6-1 | ASSQGGTNEKLF
few | TRBV6-5 | ASRATDTQY
few | TRBV5-4 | ASSLAGTAYEQY
NA | TRBV2 | AISRRPGNTEAF
NA | TRBV7-8 | ASRQRVRQRMGLETQY
NA | TRBV30 | AWRRGRLGGRDEQY
once | TRBV11-3 | ASSSSFGGELF
NA | TRBV2 | ASSEGQGSTGELF
NA | TRBV5-1 | ASSLREAETYNEQF
NA | TRBV12-5 | ASGFEPGDGYT
NA | TRBV27 | ASSPGRIYGYT
NA | TRBV10-3 | AISESKRDRDTDTQY
once | TRBV11-2 | ASSLEGGQGAF
NA | TRBV6-1 | ASRGDRGHEQY
NA | TRBV7-9 | ASSFPGLSSGNTIY
NA | TRBV6-1 | ASNRGTYGYT
NA | TRBV2 | ASSAGTGLETQY
NA | TRBV5-5 | ASSSEGADTQY
NA | TRBV5-1 | ASSSHGARGVVDGYT
once | TRBV12-5 | ASGGTRGAYNEQF
NA | TRBV5-4 | ASSLGTSGVYEQY
NA | TRBV7-9 | ASSLDSFHYGYT
NA | TRBV7-3 | ASSPPGQPNTEAF
NA | TRBV2 | ASSINRPTNEKLF
few | TRBV19 | ASRPDRVPNQPQH
NA | TRBV4-1 | ASSQDAGYGYT
NA | TRBV6-1 | ASSEPGRETQY
NA | TRBV5-1 | ASSSGLAAFTDTQY
NA | TRBV28 | ASHPPGTTPSYEQY
NA | TRBV9 | ASSVGSPGTDTQY
NA | TRBV7-6 | ASSLNRGTDTQY
NA | TRBV5-1 | ASSLVAGGTEAF